One sample yielded the 20 T cell receptor beta chains listed below, sequenced in a study of blood T cell repertoires in COVID-19. TCRdb's copy holds only in-frame clones and misses some; the assay was immunoSEQ multiplex PCR. This sample carries 300,000 or so clones, about 91% of them seen once, and the ten largest clones take 5.5% to 8.5%. The sample consisted of peripheral blood. The receptors shown here come from a woman under 40 who had recovered from COVID-19.

The chain uses TRBV7-3 and TRBJ2-3; D unresolved. The CDR3 has 14 residues. CDR1 and CDR2 (germline): SGHTA, FQGTGA. With 1 base removed from V and 0 bases from J, the gap between germline ends came to 5 bases. CDR3: CASSLIRSTDTQYF. In DNA form, the CDR3 reads TGTGCCAGCAGCTTAATCCGGAGCACAGATACGCAGTATTTT.

The genes are TRBV28 and TRBJ2-5, with TRBD1 identical over 9 bases. V trimming: 3 bases; J trimming: 3 bases; junction bases outside the gene matches: 11. This CDR3 comprises 17 residues. Germline V CDR1 and CDR2: MDHEN, SYDVKM. The CDR3 here is CASSLGSRDRDEETQYF. For the CDR3, the DNA is TGTGCCAGCAGTTTGGGCTCCCGGGACAGGGACGAAGAGACCCAGTACTTC.

CDR3 amino acids: CASSDARDSSYNEQFF. The DNA of the CDR3 is TGTGCCAGCAGTGACGCCCGGGACAGCTCCTACAATGAGCAGTTCTTC. The chain uses TRBV2 and TRBJ2-1; 7 bases agree with TRBD1. V was pared by 3 bases and J by 0 bases, with 5 bases of the junction left unmatched. The CDR3 spans 16 residues. Germline CDR1 is SNHLY and CDR2 is FYNNEI.

This chain joins TRBV6-5 and TRBJ1-1; no clear D gene. The V end lost 2 bases, the J end lost 3 bases, and 7 bases lay between the germline ends. Germline V lookup: CDR1 MNHEY, CDR2 SVGAGI. This CDR3 region has 13 residues. This chain's CDR3 is CASSYREDTEAFF. The CDR3 nucleotides are TGTGCCAGCAGTTACAGAGAGGACACTGAAGCTTTCTTT.

This rearrangement joins TRBV28 to TRBJ2-2; TRBD1 aligns across 8 bases. The CDR3 consists of 16 residues. The germline gives CDR1 MDHEN, CDR2 SYDVKM. V trimming: 5 bases; J trimming: 1 base; junction bases outside the gene matches: 6. The CDR3 reads CASSGKTGGNTGELFF. The CDR3 DNA reads TGTGCCAGCAGTGGAAAAACAGGGGGGAACACCGGGGAGCTGTTTTTT.

V and J are TRBV5-6 and TRBJ1-3; maybe TRBD1 (5 bases). Germline lookup yields CDR1 SGHDT and CDR2 YYEEEE. V gave up 4 bases and J gave up 2 bases, with 13 bases separating them. The CDR3 length is 15 residues. The CDR3 DNA follows: TGTGCCAGCAGCCGGGTGGCAGGGACTGGAAACACCATATATTTT. Its protein product is CASSRVAGTGNTIYF. Full variable domain (remainder filled in from reference TRBV5-6 and TRBJ1-3): DAGVTQSPTHLIKTRGQQVTLRCSPKSGHDTVSWYQQALGQGPQFIFQYYEEEERQRGNFPDRFSGHQFPNYSSELNVNALLLGDSALYLCASSRVAGTGNTIYFGEGSWLTVV.

CDR3 sequence reads: CASSRGTSNTEAFF. Written as DNA, the CDR3 is TGTGCCAGTAGTAGAGGGACTTCGAACACTGAAGCTTTCTTT. The rearrangement links TRBV19 to TRBJ1-1; D possibly corresponds to TRBD1 (5 bases). V gave up 4 bases and J gave up 1 base, with 10 bases separating them. This CDR3 is built from 14 residues. CDR1 and CDR2 from the germline V gene are LNHDA and SQIVND (reference sequence).

The chain combines TRBV19 with TRBJ2-7; D might be TRBD2 (6 bases). V was trimmed by 5 bases and J by 2 bases, leaving 13 bases between them. The CDR3 is 14 amino acids. Germline V gene data show CDR1 as LNHDA and CDR2 as SQIVND (reference sequence). CDR3 in amino acids: CASSWGGGTYEQYF. The CDR3 nucleotides are TGTGCCAGTAGTTGGGGAGGAGGGACCTACGAGCAGTACTTC.

The genes are TRBV18 and TRBJ2-7, with D uncertain. V shed 0 bases and J shed 2 bases, with 8 bases lying between them. Looked up from germline, CDR1 is KGHSH and CDR2 is LQKENI. This CDR3 contains 14 residues. DNA for the CDR3: TGTGCCAGCTCACCACCGAGCCTTGCCTACGAGCAGTACTTC. Translating gives CASSPPSLAYEQYF.

The V and J genes are TRBV5-1 and TRBJ2-7; 8 bases map to TRBD1. The CDR3 covers 13 residues. V shed 4 bases, J shed 2 bases, and the junction held 2 bases outside the gene matches. The germline V gene has CDR1 SGHRS and CDR2 YFSETQ. CDR3 sequence reads: CASSADRAYEQYF. In DNA, the CDR3 is TGCGCCAGCAGCGCGGACAGGGCCTACGAGCAGTACTTC.

The table lists this clone with many counts. The rearrangement joins TRBV10-3 to TRBJ1-5; 9 bases are shared with TRBD1. Germline CDR1 and CDR2: ENHRY and SYGVKD. The V segment lost 2 bases and the J segment 7 bases; nucleotides outside the gene matches: 6. This CDR3 is 15 amino acids long. The DNA of the CDR3 is TGTGCCATCAGTGAGACCACAGGGGGCGGCCAGCCCCAGCATTTT. It codes for CAISETTGGGQPQHF.

The V and J genes are TRBV7-9 and TRBJ1-1, with 7 bases identical to TRBD1. The V segment lost 3 bases and the J segment 1 base; nucleotides outside the gene matches: 8. The length of the CDR3 is 16 residues. Germline lookup yields CDR1 SEHNR and CDR2 FQNEAQ (reference sequence). CDR3 loop: CASSFPHRGGNTEAFF. The CDR3 DNA sequence: TGTGCCAGCAGCTTCCCCCACAGGGGCGGGAACACTGAAGCTTTCTTT.

This rearrangement joins TRBV5-1 to TRBJ2-7; D may be TRBD2 (6 bases). CDR1 is SGHRS and CDR2 is YFSETQ in the germline V gene. The CDR3 loop spans 14 amino acids. With 2 bases removed from V and 7 bases from J, the gap between germline ends came to 16 bases. The DNA of the CDR3 is TGCGCCAGCAGCTTAGGGACTGCCACATCGGAGCAGTACTTC. This sequence encodes CASSLGTATSEQYF.

The chain combines TRBV3-1 (or the pseudogene TRBV3-2) with TRBJ2-3; a weak D match, TRBD2 (6 bases). V was clipped by 6 bases and J by 3 bases, with 13 bases between them. Germline assignment: CDR1 LGHDT and CDR2 YNNKEL (reference sequence). The CDR3 totals 14 residues. The CDR3 coding sequence is TGTGCCAGCAGATTGGGTGGGGGGACAGATACGCAGTATTTT. Translating it yields CASRLGGGTDTQYF.

The chain combines TRBV5-4 with TRBJ2-1, with 14 positions matching TRBD2. Germline V gene lookup returns CDR1 SGHNT and CDR2 YYREEE (reference sequence). J gave up 6 bases and V 4 bases, and 6 bases lay outside the gene matches. CDR3 length: 16 residues. The CDR3 nucleotides read TGTGCCAGCAGCCAGGGACTAGCGGGGGCCTTCAATGAGCAGTTCTTC. Translating it yields CASSQGLAGAFNEQFF.

This rearrangement joins TRBV24-1 to TRBJ1-4; D unclear. Germline loops: CDR1 KGHDR, CDR2 SFDVKD. This CDR3 comprises 12 residues. V was clipped by 8 bases and J by 8 bases, with 11 bases between them. The CDR3 bases are TGTGCCACCACAACTGCCTCGGAAAAACTGTTTTTT. This encodes CATTTASEKLFF.

The V gene is TRBV6-2 or TRBV6-3, the J gene TRBJ1-2, with a possible D match to TRBD1 (6 bases). Trimming pared 5 bases from V and 5 bases from J, leaving 12 bases between. The CDR3 sequence is 13 residues long. The germline CDR1 and CDR2 sequences are MNHEY and SVGEGT. CDR3 residues: CASSRGQTYGYTF. In nucleotides, the CDR3 is TGTGCCAGCAGTCGAGGACAGACTTATGGCTACACCTTC.

The CDR3 reads CASSKTGSFNEKLFF. CDR3 DNA: TGTGCCAGCAGTAAGACAGGGTCGTTTAATGAAAAACTGTTTTTT. This chain uses TRBV6-5 with TRBJ1-4; 7 nucleotides match TRBD1. The trim removed 5 bases at V and 4 bases at J, leaving 7 bases unmatched. This CDR3 is built from 15 residues. From germline, CDR1 is MNHEY and CDR2 SVGAGI.

J is TRBJ1-2 and V is TRBV3-1 (or the pseudogene TRBV3-2); 7 bases agree with TRBD1. The J segment lost 11 bases and the V segment lost 5 bases, leaving 17 bases of the junction unmatched. The CDR3 runs 15 residues. Germline loops: CDR1 LGHDT, CDR2 YNNKEL (reference sequence). The CDR3 nucleotides read TGTGCCAGCAGCTTCCTTTCGGCAGGGGGTGCGAGGTACACCTTC. The encoded protein is CASSFLSAGGARYTF.

The rearrangement uses TRBV2 and TRBJ2-3; 12 bases agree with TRBD2. After removal of 6 bases from V and 3 bases from J, the junction contained 1 base not matched to a gene. The germline V gene encodes CDR1 SNHLY and CDR2 FYNNEI. CDR3 length: 14 residues. CDR3 loop: CASRGTSGTDTQYF. The CDR3, as DNA: TGTGCCAGCAGAGGGACTAGCGGGACAGATACGCAGTATTTT.